One sample yielded the 5 T cell receptor beta chains listed below, sequenced in a study of shared clonotypes between healthy human individuals. Data came from immunoSEQ multiplex PCR; TCRdb stores just in-frame clones and leaves some out. The profile covers around 2,000,000 clones, with about 95% appearing a single time and more than 0.95% taken by the ten largest. Positively selected for CCR7, the CD45RO-negative cells used as naive CD8 cells excluded terminally differentiated effector memory CD45RA+ cells. Input material: naive CD8+ T cells sorted from blood. These receptor sequences come from a man between 18 and 35 years old in good health.

V gene TRBV5-4 combines with J gene TRBJ1-3, with 7 bases fitting TRBD1. Per the germline V gene, CDR1 is SGHNT and CDR2 is YYREEE (reference sequence). The CDR3 is made up of 16 amino acids. Trimming at V came to 0 bases and at J to 4 bases, leaving 7 bases not matched to a gene. The CDR3 spells CASSLATGEHGNTIYF. The CDR3, as DNA: TGTGCCAGCAGCTTGGCCACAGGGGAACACGGAAACACCATATATTTT. The complete variable domain, with remaining parts taken from reference TRBV5-4 and TRBJ1-3, reads ETGVTQSPTHLIKTRGQQVTLRCSSQSGHNTVSWYQQALGQGPQFIFQYYREEENGRGNFPPRFSGLQFPNYSSELNVNALELDDSALYLCASSLATGEHGNTIYFGEGSWLTVV.

The rearrangement joins TRBV6-5 to TRBJ2-2; D could derive from TRBD1 or TRBD2 (5 bases each). The CDR3 is 15 residues long. Trimming stripped 6 bases from V and 4 bases from J, with 15 bases between. Germline values: CDR1 MNHEY, CDR2 SVGAGI. CDR3 amino acids: CASRAGTSFTGELFF. The CDR3, as DNA: TGTGCCAGCAGGGCCGGGACCTCATTCACCGGGGAGCTGTTTTTT.

This clone was seen just once. In DNA, the CDR3 is TGTGCCAGCAGTTACTCGGGAGCAGCAGGGAATGAGCAGTTCTTC. This encodes CASSYSGAAGNEQFF. The chain is built from TRBV6-5 and TRBJ2-1; either TRBD1 or TRBD2 may supply D (5 bases each). The germline CDR1 and CDR2 sequences are MNHEY and SVGAGI. Trimming took 0 bases from V and 7 from J, leaving 13 bases between them. CDR3 length: 15 residues.

Concerning this clone itself: This CDR3 is also generated by other DNA sequences in the sample. The chain joins TRBV7-9 to TRBJ2-5, with D tentatively TRBD2 (6 bases). Germline lookup yields CDR1 SEHNR and CDR2 FQNEAQ (reference sequence). The CDR3 has 15 amino acids. Between the trimmed V and J ends, which lost 5 bases and 3 bases, there was a span of 16 bases. The CDR3 region is CASSLPRGTEETQYF. Here the CDR3 DNA reads TGTGCCAGCAGCCTCCCCCGGGGGACTGAAGAGACCCAGTACTTC.

Comment on this clone: Other DNA sequences in this sample translate to the same CDR3. The CDR3 here is CASSLGDTSGNTIYF. DNA for the CDR3: TGTGCCAGCAGCTTGGGTGATACCTCTGGAAACACCATATATTTT. The V call is TRBV7-9, the J call TRBJ1-3; no definite D call. Trimming left V 3 bases short and J 0 bases short, with 9 bases between. Germline V gene data show CDR1 as SEHNR and CDR2 as FQNEAQ (reference sequence). The CDR3 is made up of 15 amino acids.